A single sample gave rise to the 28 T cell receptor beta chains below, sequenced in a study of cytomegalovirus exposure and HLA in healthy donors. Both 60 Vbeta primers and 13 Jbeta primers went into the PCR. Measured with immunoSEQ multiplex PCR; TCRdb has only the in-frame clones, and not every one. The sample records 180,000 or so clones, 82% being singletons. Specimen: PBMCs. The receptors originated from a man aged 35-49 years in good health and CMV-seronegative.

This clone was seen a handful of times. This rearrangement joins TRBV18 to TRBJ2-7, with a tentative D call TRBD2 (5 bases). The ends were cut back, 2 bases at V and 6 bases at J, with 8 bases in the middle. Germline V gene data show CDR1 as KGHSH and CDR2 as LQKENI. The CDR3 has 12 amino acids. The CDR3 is CASSPGRGEQYF. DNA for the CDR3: TGTGCCAGCTCACCAGGCCGGGGCGAGCAGTACTTC.

The CDR3 DNA sequence: TGCGCCAGCAGCTTGGGGGGGACAGCAATGATTTACACAGATACGCAGTATTTT. This translates into CASSLGGTAMIYTDTQYF. The chain carries TRBV5-1 and TRBJ2-3; the match to TRBD1 covers 7 bases. The CDR3 is 18 residues long. J was trimmed by 2 bases and V by 0 bases; bases with no gene match: 12. Germline V gives CDR1 SGHRS, CDR2 YFSETQ.

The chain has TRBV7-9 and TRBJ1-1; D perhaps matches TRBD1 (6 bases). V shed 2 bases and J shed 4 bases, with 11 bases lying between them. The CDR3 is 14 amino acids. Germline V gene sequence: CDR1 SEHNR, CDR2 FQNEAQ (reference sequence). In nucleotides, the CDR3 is TGTGCCAGCAGCTTACAAGGGGGAACCACTGAAGCTTTCTTT. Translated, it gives CASSLQGGTTEAFF.

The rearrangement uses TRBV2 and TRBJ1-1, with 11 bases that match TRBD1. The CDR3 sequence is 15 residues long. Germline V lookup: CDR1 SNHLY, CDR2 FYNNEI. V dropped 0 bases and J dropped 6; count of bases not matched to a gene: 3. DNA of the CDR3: TGTGCCAGCAGTGAAGCGGGACAGGGGGTCTCTGAAGCTTTCTTT. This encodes CASSEAGQGVSEAFF. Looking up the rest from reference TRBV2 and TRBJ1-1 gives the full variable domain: EPEVTQTPSHQVTQMGQEVILRCVPISNHLYFYWYRQILGQKVEFLVSFYNNEISEKSEIFDDQFSVERPDGSNFTLKIRSTKLEDSAMYFCASSEAGQGVSEAFFGQGTRLTVV.

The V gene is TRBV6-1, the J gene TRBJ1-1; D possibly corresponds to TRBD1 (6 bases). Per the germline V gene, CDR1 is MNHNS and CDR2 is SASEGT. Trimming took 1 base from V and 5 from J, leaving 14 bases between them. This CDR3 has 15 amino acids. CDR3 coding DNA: TGTGCCAGCAGTGAAGATGTAGGGGGATGGACTGAAGCTTTCTTT. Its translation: CASSEDVGGWTEAFF.

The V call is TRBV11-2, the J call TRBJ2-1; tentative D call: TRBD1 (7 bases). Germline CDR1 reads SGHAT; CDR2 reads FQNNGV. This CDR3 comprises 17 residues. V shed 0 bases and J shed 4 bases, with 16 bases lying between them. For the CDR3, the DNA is TGTGCCAGCAGCTTAGACCACCAGGGGGGTAAATACAATGAGCAGTTCTTC. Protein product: CASSLDHQGGKYNEQFF.

CDR3 nucleotide sequence: TGTGCCATCAGTGAGTCCGCTCCGGGGGAGACCCAGTACTTC. Protein sequence: CAISESAPGETQYF. The chain couples TRBV10-3 to TRBJ2-5; possible D gene TRBD2, 5 bases. The CDR3 has 14 amino acids. The germline V gene encodes CDR1 ENHRY and CDR2 SYGVKD. The ends were cut back, 0 bases at V and 5 bases at J, with 10 bases in the middle.

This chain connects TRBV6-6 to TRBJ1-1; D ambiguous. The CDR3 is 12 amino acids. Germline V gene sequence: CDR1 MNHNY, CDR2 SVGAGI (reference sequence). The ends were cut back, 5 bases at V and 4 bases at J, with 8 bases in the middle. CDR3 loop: CASSKTRTEAFF. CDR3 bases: TGTGCCAGCAGTAAGACACGCACTGAAGCTTTCTTT.

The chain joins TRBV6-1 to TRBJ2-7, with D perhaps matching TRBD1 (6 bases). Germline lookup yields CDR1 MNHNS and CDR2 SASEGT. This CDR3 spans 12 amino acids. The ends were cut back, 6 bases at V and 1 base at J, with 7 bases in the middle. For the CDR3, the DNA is TGTGCCAGCAGACAGGGATCCTACGAGCAGTACTTC. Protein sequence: CASRQGSYEQYF.

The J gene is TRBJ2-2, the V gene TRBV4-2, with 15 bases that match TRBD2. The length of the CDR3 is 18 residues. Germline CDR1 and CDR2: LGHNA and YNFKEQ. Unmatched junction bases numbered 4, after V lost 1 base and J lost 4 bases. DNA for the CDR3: TGTGCCAGCAGCCAAGTCGGACTAGCGGGGGGGCGCACCGGGGAGCTGTTTTTT. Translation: CASSQVGLAGGRTGELFF.

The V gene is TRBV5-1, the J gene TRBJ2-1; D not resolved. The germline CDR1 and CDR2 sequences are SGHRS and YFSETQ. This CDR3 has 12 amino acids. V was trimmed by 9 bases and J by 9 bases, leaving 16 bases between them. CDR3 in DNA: TGCGCCACCCAGGCAGGCGTCAGTGAGCAGTTCTTC. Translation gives CATQAGVSEQFF.

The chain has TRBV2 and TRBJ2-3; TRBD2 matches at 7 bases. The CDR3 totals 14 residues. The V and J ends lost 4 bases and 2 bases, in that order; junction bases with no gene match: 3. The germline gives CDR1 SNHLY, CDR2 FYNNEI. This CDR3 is CASSVAGATDTQYF. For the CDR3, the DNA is TGTGCCAGCAGTGTCGCGGGAGCCACAGATACGCAGTATTTT.

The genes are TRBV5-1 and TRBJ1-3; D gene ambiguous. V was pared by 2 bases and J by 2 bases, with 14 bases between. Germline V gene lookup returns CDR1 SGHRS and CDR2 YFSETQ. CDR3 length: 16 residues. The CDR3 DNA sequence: TGCGCCAGCAGCTTTCAGCAGGTTCTCGCTGGAAACACCATATATTTT. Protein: CASSFQQVLAGNTIYF.

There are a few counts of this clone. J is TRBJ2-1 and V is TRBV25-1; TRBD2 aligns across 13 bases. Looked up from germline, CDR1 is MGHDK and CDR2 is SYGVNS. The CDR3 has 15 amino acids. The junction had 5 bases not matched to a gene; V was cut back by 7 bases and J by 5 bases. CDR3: CASNSGLAGNNEQFF. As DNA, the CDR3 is TGTGCCAGCAATTCGGGACTAGCGGGAAACAATGAGCAGTTCTTC.

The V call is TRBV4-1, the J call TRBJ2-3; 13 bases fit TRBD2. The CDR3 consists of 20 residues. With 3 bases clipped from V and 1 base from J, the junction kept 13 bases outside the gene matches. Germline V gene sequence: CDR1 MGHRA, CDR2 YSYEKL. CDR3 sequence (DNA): TGCGCCAGCAGCCATCTCCCCCCAGGACTAGCGGGGGACCGCACAGATACGCAGTATTTT. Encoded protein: CASSHLPPGLAGDRTDTQYF.

The CDR3 region is CASSLTGTGGFGYTF. The CDR3 DNA reads TGTGCCAGCAGTTTAACCGGGACAGGGGGCTTTGGCTACACCTTC. The J gene is TRBJ1-2, the V gene TRBV27; 12 bases align to TRBD1. From germline, CDR1 is MNHEY and CDR2 SMNVEV (reference sequence). The CDR3 has 15 amino acids. V shed 2 bases, J shed 7 bases, and the junction held 5 bases outside the gene matches.

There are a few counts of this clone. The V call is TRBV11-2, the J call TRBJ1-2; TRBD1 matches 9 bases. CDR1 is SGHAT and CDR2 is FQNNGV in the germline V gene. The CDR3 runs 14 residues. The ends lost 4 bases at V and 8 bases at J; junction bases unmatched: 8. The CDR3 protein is CASSSGGTGKGYTF. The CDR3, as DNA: TGTGCCAGCAGCTCCGGAGGGACAGGGAAGGGCTACACCTTC.

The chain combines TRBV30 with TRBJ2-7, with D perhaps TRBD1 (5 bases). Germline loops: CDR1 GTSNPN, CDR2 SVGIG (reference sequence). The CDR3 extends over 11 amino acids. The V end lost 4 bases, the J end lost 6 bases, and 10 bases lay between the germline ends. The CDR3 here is CAWKWGSEQYF. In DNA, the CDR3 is TGTGCCTGGAAGTGGGGCAGCGAGCAGTACTTC.

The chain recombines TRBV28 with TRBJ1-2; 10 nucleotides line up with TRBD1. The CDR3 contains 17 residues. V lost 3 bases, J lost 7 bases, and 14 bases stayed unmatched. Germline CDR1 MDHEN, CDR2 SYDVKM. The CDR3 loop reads CASSFLNPRTGGGGYTF. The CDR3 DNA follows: TGTGCCAGCAGTTTTCTTAATCCGCGGACAGGGGGGGGTGGCTACACCTTC.

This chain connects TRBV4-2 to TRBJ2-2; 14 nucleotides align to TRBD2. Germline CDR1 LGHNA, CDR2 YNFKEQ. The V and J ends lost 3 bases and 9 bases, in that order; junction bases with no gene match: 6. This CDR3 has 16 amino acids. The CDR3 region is CASSQTGTSGGRELFF. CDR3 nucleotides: TGTGCCAGCAGCCAGACCGGGACTAGCGGGGGTAGGGAGCTGTTTTTT.

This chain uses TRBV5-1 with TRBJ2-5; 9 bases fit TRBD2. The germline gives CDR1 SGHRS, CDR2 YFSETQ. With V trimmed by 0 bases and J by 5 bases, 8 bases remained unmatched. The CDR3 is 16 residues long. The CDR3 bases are TGCGCCAGCAGCTTGGAGCTTAGCGGGGGTTGGGAGACCCAGTACTTC. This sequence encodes CASSLELSGGWETQYF.

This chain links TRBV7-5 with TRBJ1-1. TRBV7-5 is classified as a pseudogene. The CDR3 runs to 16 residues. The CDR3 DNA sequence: TGTGCCAGAAGCCTACGCCGTAGTCCACTGAACACTGAAGCTTTCTTT. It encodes CARSLRRSPLNTEAFF.

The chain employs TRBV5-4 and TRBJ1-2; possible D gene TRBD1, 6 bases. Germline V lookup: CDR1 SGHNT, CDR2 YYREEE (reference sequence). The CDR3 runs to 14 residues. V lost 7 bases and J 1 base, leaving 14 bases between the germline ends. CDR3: CASGRTALNYGYTF. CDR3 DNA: TGTGCCAGCGGACGGACAGCTCTTAACTATGGCTACACCTTC. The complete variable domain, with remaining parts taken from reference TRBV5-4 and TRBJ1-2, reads ETGVTQSPTHLIKTRGQQVTLRCSSQSGHNTVSWYQQALGQGPQFIFQYYREEENGRGNFPPRFSGLQFPNYSSELNVNALELDDSALYLCASGRTALNYGYTFGSGTRLTVV.

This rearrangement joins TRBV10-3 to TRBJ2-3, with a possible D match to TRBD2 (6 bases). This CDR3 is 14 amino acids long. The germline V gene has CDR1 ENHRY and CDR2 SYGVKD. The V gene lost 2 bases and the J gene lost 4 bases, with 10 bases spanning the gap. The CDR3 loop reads CAISEGGIPDTQYF. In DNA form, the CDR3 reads TGTGCCATCAGTGAGGGAGGGATTCCAGATACGCAGTATTTT.

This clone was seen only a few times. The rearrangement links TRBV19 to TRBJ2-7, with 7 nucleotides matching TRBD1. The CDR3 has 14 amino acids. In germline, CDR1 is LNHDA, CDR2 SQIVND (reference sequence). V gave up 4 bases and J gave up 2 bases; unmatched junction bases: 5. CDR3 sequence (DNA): TGTGCCAGTAGTACAGGGGACAGCACCTACGAGCAGTACTTC. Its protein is CASSTGDSTYEQYF.

The CDR3 loop reads CASSTGGVYNSPLHF. CDR3 nucleotide sequence: TGCGCCAGCAGCACAGGGGGCGTATATAATTCACCCCTCCACTTT. V and J are TRBV5-1 and TRBJ1-6; 9 positions match TRBD1. Germline assignment: CDR1 SGHRS and CDR2 YFSETQ. J lost 4 bases, V lost 4 bases, and 3 bases had no gene match. This CDR3 comprises 15 residues.

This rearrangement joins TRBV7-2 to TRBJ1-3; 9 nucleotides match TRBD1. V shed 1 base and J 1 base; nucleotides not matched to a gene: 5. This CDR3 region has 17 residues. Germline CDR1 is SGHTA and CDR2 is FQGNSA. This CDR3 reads CASSLGGQGRSGNTIYF. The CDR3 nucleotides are TGTGCCAGCAGCTTAGGGGGACAGGGAAGATCTGGAAACACCATATATTTT.

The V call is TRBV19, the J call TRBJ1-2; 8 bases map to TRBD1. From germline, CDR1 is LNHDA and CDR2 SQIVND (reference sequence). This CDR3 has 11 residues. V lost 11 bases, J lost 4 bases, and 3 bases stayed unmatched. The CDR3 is CAAGQGYGYTF. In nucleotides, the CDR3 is TGTGCCGCTGGACAGGGCTATGGCTACACCTTC.